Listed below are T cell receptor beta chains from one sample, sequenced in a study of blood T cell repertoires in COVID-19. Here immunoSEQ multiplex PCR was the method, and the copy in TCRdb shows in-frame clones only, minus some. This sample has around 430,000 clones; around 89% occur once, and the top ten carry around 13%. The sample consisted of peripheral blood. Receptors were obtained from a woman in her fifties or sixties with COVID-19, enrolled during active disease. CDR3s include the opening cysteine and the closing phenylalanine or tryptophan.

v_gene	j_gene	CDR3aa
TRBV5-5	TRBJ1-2	CASSLSGRGYTF
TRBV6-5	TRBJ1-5	CASSFRDREGQPQHF
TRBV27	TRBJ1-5	CASSARDRGSHQPQHF
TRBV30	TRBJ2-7	CAWRPRTRRYEQYF
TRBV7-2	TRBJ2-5	CAYREGGGETQYF
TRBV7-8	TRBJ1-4	CASSLDLGANEKLFF
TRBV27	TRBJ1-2	CASSLAGQGASGYTF
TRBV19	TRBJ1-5	CASTPGQRRGAQHF
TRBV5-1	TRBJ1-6	CASSLGQSNSPLHF
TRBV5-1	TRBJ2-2	CASSLEARGGELFF
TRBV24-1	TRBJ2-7	CATSEGVAGGRYEQYF
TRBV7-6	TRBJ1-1	CASSLTPTGTGVTEAFF
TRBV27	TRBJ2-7	CASSPGRQGLSPEQYF
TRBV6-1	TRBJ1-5	CASSEWVTGINQPQHF
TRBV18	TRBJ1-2	CASSPQNRGDYGYTF
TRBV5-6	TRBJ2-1	CASSGLAGGAYNEQFF
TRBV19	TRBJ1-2	CASSGWTGPYGYTF
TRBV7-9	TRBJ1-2	CASSPPDRGQVDTF
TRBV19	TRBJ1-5	CASTNLPLFASNQPQHF
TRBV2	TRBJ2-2	CASSELRGNTGELFF
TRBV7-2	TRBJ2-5	CASSLGERETQYF
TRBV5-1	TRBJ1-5	CASSLGGYSNQPQHF
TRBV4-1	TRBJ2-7	CASSQVPGTGVSYEQYF
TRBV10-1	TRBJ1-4	CASSEDLEVEKLFF
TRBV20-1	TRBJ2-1	CSASGVSINYNEQFF
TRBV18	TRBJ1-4	CASSPRGATNEKLFF
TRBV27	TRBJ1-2	CASGTGGEGYTF
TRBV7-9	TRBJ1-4	CASSKPGTATTTNEKLFF
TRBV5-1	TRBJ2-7	CASSGEPGPYEQYF
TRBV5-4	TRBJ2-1	CASSLPPNSGGYNEQFF
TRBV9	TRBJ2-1	CASSALAEPTEQFF
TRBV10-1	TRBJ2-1	CASSGGQGGIEQFF
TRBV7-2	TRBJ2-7	CASSYKSTENFAYEQYF
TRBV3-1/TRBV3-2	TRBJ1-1	CASRRVQNTEAFF
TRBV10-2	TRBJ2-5	CASRARGLAAKETQYF
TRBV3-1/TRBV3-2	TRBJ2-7	CASSPRQGGYEQYF
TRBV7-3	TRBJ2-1	CASSSRTSGGPNEQFF
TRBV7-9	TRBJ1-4	CASSWYGRGDEKLFF
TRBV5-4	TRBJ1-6	CASSAGGLPEPLHF
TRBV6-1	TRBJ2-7	CASSESGYEQYF
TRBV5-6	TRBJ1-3	CASSWDTQGNTIYF
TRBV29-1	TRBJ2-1	CSVVSDEQFF
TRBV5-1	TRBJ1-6	CASSPVGTGNSPLHF
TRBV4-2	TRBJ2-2	CASSPRGSGYTGELFF
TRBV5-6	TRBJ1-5	CASSLKPLNQPQHF
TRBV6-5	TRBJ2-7	CASSPYRGTYEQYF
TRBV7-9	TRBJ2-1	CASSPGQDEQFF
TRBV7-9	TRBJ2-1	CASSLTGSEQFF
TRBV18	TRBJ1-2	CASSLDTNYGYTF
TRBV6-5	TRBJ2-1	CASSSRLAGNEQFF
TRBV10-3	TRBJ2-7	CAIGPGTSSYEQYF
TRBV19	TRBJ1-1	CASTGNTEAFF
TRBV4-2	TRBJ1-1	CASSQEPVGAGHRRTEAFF
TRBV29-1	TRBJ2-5	CSLTGAQETQYF
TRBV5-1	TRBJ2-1	CASSPQARGGLEQFF
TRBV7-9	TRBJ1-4	CASSLAKQGGEKLFF
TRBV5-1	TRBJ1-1	CASSVDQGARNTEAFF